One T cell receptor beta chain is described in this entry. Construction of the TCRbeta library involved unique molecular identifiers. A single record per CDR3 protein comes from TCRdb applying MiXCR to the PCR reads. This sample has about 580,000 distinct CDR3 sequences, with 23% found just once. These data belong to a study of T-cell reconstitution after alpha-beta-depleted transplantation in children. CDR1 and CDR2 (germline): DFQATT, SNEGSKA (reference sequence). Trimming left V 5 bases short and J 3 bases short, with 17 bases between. The CDR3 consists of 15 residues. The chain joins TRBV20-1 to TRBJ2-1, with a possible D match to TRBD2 (6 bases). The TCR was taken from a boy younger than two who had a stem cell transplant for acute myeloid leukemia, so the T cells may come from the graft donor. Sample: PBMCs, mostly from graft donor cells, taken 360 days after TCRalphabeta/CD19-depleted stem cell transplant. For the CDR3, the DNA is TGCAGTGCTCTCTGGGTTGGCGGGGTCTACAATGAGCAGTTCTTC. Its translation: CSALWVGGVYNEQFF.